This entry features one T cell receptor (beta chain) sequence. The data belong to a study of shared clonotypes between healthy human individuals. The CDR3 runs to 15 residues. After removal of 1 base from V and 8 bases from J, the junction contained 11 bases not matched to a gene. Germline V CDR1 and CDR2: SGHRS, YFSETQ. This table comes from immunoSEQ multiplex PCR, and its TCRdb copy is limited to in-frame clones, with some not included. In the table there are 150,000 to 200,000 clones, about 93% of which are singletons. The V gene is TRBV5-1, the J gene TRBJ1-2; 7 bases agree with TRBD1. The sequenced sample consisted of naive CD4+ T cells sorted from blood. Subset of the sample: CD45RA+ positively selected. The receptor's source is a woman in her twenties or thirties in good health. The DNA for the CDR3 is TGCGCCAGCAGCTTGCGACAGGGCTTGGTTGAGGGCTACACCTTC. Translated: CASSLRQGLVEGYTF.